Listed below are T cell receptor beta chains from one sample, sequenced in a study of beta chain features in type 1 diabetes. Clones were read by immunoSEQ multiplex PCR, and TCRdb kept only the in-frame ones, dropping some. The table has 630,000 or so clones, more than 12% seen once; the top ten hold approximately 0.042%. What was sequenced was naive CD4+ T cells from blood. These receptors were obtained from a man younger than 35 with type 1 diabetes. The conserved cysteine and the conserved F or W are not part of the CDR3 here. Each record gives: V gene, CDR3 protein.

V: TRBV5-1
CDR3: ASSSASRSENTGELF

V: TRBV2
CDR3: ASSNHLAGGSETQY

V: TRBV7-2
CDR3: ASSSPGTSGTSTDTQY

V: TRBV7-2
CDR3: ASSFDGSYGYT

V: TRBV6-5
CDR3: ASSYGTELKNIQY

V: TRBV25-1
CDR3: ASSDNYQPQH

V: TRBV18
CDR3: ASSPREGELAGAYNEQF

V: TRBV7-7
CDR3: ASSPPGGGLETQY

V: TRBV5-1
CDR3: ASSRDPQSSYNEQF

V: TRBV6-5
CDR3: ASSYRGNTEAF

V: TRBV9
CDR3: ASSVAAQGPYEQY

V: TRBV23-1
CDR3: ARYSVIRWHYGYT

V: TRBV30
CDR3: AWSAGQGTQY

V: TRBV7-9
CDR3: ASSLDSPLH

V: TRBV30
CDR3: AWSVGRIGSTIY

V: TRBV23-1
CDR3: ASSHSSNPSGRESSYEQY

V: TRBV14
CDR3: ASRQERGPGGSNEQF

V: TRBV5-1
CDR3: ASSMGQQETQY